Below, 2 T cell receptor beta chains from the same sample are listed, as sequenced in a study of shared clonotypes between healthy human individuals. Here immunoSEQ multiplex PCR was the method, and the copy in TCRdb shows in-frame clones only, minus some. The data show fewer than 650,000 clones, roughly four fifths seen once. Sequenced sample: PBMCs. The receptors come from a woman aged 40 to 50 in good health. Some clones in this sample may be carry-over from other donors' samples.

This sequence joins TRBV10-3 and TRBJ2-6; D gene ambiguous. CDR3 length: 15 amino acids. Germline V gene sequence: CDR1 ENHRY, CDR2 SYGVKD. Trimming stripped 2 bases from V and 2 bases from J, with 7 bases between. CDR3 protein: CAISEVLAGANVLTF. The CDR3 coding sequence is TGTGCCATCAGTGAGGTTCTTGCTGGGGCCAACGTCCTGACTTTC.

Remarks on this clone: This probably arose from a read error, given a far larger clone one base away. This sequence joins TRBV30 and TRBJ2-7; 11 positions match TRBD2. Germline V gives CDR1 GTSNPN, CDR2 SVGIG (reference sequence). CDR3 length: 16 amino acids. The DNA of the CDR3 is TGTGTCTGGAGTCTTTTAGCGGGAGGGCCCTCCAACGAGCAGTACTTC. This gives the protein CVWSLLAGGPSNEQYF.